Below, 32 T cell receptor beta chains from the same sample are listed, as sequenced in a study of T cell responses to AZD1222 COVID-19 vaccine. Generated by immunoSEQ multiplex PCR, the TCRdb table keeps only in-frame clones and is missing some. The sample has fewer than 70,000 clones; roughly 89% are singletons. The sequenced sample was peripheral blood, obtained 28 days after the second AZD1222 dose. The origin of the receptors is an adult who received the AZD1222 COVID-19 vaccine.

The CDR3 sequence is CASSLEGQNTEAFF. Written as DNA, the CDR3 is TGCGCCAGCAGCTTGGAGGGGCAAAACACTGAAGCTTTCTTT. The rearrangement uses TRBV5-1 and TRBJ1-1; TRBD1 is a possible D gene (5 bases). The germline V and J ends were trimmed by 0 bases and 2 bases, with 8 bases remaining between them. Germline V gene data show CDR1 as SGHRS and CDR2 as YFSETQ. The CDR3 sequence is 14 residues long.

The chain combines TRBV19 with TRBJ2-7; the match to TRBD1 covers 9 bases. The CDR3 totals 13 residues. V lost 9 bases and J lost 6; bases outside the gene matches: 9. The germline V gene has CDR1 LNHDA and CDR2 SQIVND (reference sequence). The CDR3 DNA follows: TGTGCCAGCCGATATGGACAGGGGCTCGAGCAGTACTTC. Translated, it gives CASRYGQGLEQYF.

The rearrangement links TRBV6-5 to TRBJ2-3, with a possible D match to TRBD1 (6 bases). Trimming shortened V by 4 bases and J by 1 base, and 12 bases separated the two germline ends. The CDR3 totals 15 residues. Germline-derived CDR1 and CDR2 are MNHEY and SVGAGI. As DNA, the CDR3 is TGTGCCAGCAGTTCTGGACAGTTACGCACAGATACGCAGTATTTT. Translated: CASSSGQLRTDTQYF.

This chain joins TRBV5-4 and TRBJ2-2, with no clear D. Trimming took 1 base from V and 0 from J, leaving 7 bases between them. This CDR3 comprises 15 residues. CDR1 is SGHNT and CDR2 is YYREEE in the germline V gene (reference sequence). The DNA of the CDR3 is TGTGCCAGCAGCTTGAAACAGACGAACACCGGGGAGCTGTTTTTT. As protein: CASSLKQTNTGELFF.

This sequence joins TRBV5-5 and TRBJ2-3; a possible D gene is TRBD1 (6 bases). Germline assignment: CDR1 SGHKS and CDR2 YYEKEE (reference sequence). This CDR3 has 13 residues. Trimming took 6 bases from V and 6 from J, leaving 14 bases between them. DNA for the CDR3: TGTGCCAGCACCATCTTGGGGGCTGATACGCAGTATTTT. This sequence encodes CASTILGADTQYF.

This clone has more than one count but fewer than ten. The genes are TRBV11-2 and TRBJ1-2, with D possibly TRBD1 on 6 matching bases. The CDR3 totals 15 residues. From germline, CDR1 is SGHAT and CDR2 FQNNGV. The ends were cut back, 5 bases at V and 8 bases at J, with 21 bases in the middle. The CDR3: CASSTRLRQDSGYTF. In nucleotides, the CDR3 is TGTGCCAGCAGCACCCGCCTACGACAGGATTCGGGCTACACCTTC.

This clone was seen a single time. The chain is built from TRBV25-1 and TRBJ1-4, with a tentative D call TRBD1 (5 bases). V dropped 5 bases and J dropped 2 bases, with 18 bases sitting between them. There are 17 residues in the CDR3. Germline values: CDR1 MGHDK, CDR2 SYGVNS. The CDR3 spells CASSKRAGGRTNEKLFF. CDR3 in DNA: TGTGCCAGCAGTAAAAGGGCTGGGGGGAGGACTAATGAAAAACTGTTTTTT. Based on the CDR3 plus reference TRBV25-1 and TRBJ1-4, the full variable domain is EADIYQTPRYLVIGTGKKITLECSQTMGHDKMYWYQQDPGMELHLIHYSYGVNSTEKGDLSSESTVSRIRTEHFPLTLESARPSHTSQYLCASSKRAGGRTNEKLFFGSGTQLSVL.

The chain joins TRBV9 to TRBJ1-2; 9 bases line up with TRBD1. V lost 3 bases, J lost 4 bases, and 4 bases stayed unmatched. The CDR3 runs 14 residues. CDR1 SGDLS and CDR2 YYNGEE come from the germline V gene. This CDR3 is CASSEGGQGYGYTF. CDR3 nucleotide sequence: TGTGCCAGCAGCGAGGGGGGACAGGGCTATGGCTACACCTTC.

The chain recombines TRBV9 with TRBJ2-7; D assignment may be TRBD1 or TRBD2 (5 bases each). CDR3 length: 15 residues. V lost 3 bases, J lost 2 bases, and 15 bases lay in between. Germline CDR1 is SGDLS and CDR2 is YYNGEE. As DNA, the CDR3 is TGTGCCAGCAGCGGGGGGACCCCGCCGGCCTACGAGCAGTACTTC. It is translated as CASSGGTPPAYEQYF.

CDR3 sequence: CATSDSLAGGRGTDTQYF. The DNA of the CDR3 is TGTGCCACCAGTGACTCACTAGCGGGGGGGCGGGGCACAGATACGCAGTATTTT. The chain carries TRBV24-1 and TRBJ2-3; 13 positions match TRBD2. V dropped 4 bases and J dropped 1; count of bases not matched to a gene: 7. Germline V gives CDR1 KGHDR, CDR2 SFDVKD. This CDR3 spans 18 amino acids.

This chain's CDR3 is CASSQGQEYYGYTF. CDR3 DNA sequence: TGTGCCAGTAGCCAGGGACAGGAATACTATGGCTACACCTTC. The gene calls are TRBV19 and TRBJ1-2; 8 bases are a match to TRBD1. This CDR3 is built from 14 residues. Germline lookup yields CDR1 LNHDA and CDR2 SQIVND (reference sequence). The J segment lost 3 bases and the V segment lost 6 bases, leaving 6 bases of the junction unmatched.

The chain combines TRBV11-2 with TRBJ2-2; no clear D. V was trimmed by 2 bases and J by 3 bases, leaving 10 bases between them. Per germline, CDR1 SGHAT and CDR2 FQNNGV. CDR3 length: 15 amino acids. The CDR3 DNA reads as TGTGCCAGCAGCTTACGCCGTGATTACACCGGGGAGCTGTTTTTT. Its protein product is CASSLRRDYTGELFF.

The V and J genes are TRBV27 and TRBJ2-7, with TRBD1 matching 7 bases. After removal of 5 bases from V and 0 bases from J, the junction contained 4 bases not matched to a gene. Germline values: CDR1 MNHEY, CDR2 SMNVEV (reference sequence). The CDR3 consists of 14 residues. The CDR3 loop is CASSRDRDSYEQYF. The CDR3 coding sequence is TGTGCCAGCAGTCGGGACAGAGACTCCTACGAGCAGTACTTC.

The chain has TRBV5-6 and TRBJ2-7; 9 nucleotides line up with TRBD1. This CDR3 has 16 residues. After removal of 4 bases from V and 2 bases from J, the junction contained 10 bases not matched to a gene. CDR1 and CDR2 (germline): SGHDT, YYEEEE. CDR3 amino acids: CASSENRDREAYEQYF. The CDR3 DNA is TGTGCCAGCAGCGAAAATCGGGACAGGGAGGCCTACGAGCAGTACTTC.

The chain uses TRBV22-1 and TRBJ1-5. TRBV22-1 is annotated as a pseudogene. The CDR3 has 14 amino acids. The CDR3 here is CPGNAGPGNQPQHF. DNA for the CDR3: TGTCCTGGGAACGCAGGCCCGGGCAATCAGCCCCAGCATTTT.

This CDR3 reads CASSAGGQGAETQYF. The CDR3 nucleotides are TGTGCCAGCAGCGCGGGGGGACAGGGGGCTGAGACCCAGTACTTC. The chain couples TRBV7-8 to TRBJ2-5, with 12 positions matching TRBD1. CDR1 SGHVS and CDR2 FQNEAQ come from the germline V gene. CDR3 size: 15 residues. Unmatched junction bases numbered 6, after V lost 5 bases and J lost 5 bases.

This clone was picked up one time. V is TRBV7-3 and J is TRBJ2-3, with D possibly being TRBD1 (6 bases). The V end lost 5 bases, the J end lost 0 bases, and 12 bases lay between the germline ends. This CDR3 comprises 15 residues. Germline V CDR1 and CDR2: SGHTA, FQGTGA. The CDR3 here is CASSLQGSSTDTQYF. CDR3 DNA sequence: TGTGCCAGCAGCCTACAGGGATCTAGCACAGATACGCAGTATTTT.

The chain combines TRBV20-1 with TRBJ2-1; D possibly corresponds to TRBD2 (5 bases). Trimming removed 6 bases from V and 7 bases from J, with 13 bases in between. Germline CDR1 and CDR2: DFQATT and SNEGSKA (reference sequence). This CDR3 region has 12 residues. CDR3 in amino acids: CSASRGSNEQFF. Here the CDR3 DNA reads TGCAGTGCCAGTCGGGGTAGTAATGAGCAGTTCTTC.

This chain links TRBV10-3 with TRBJ1-1; TRBD1 matches 10 bases. The CDR3 covers 17 residues. CDR1 is ENHRY and CDR2 is SYGVKD in the germline V gene. The junction had 9 bases not matched to a gene; V was cut back by 5 bases and J by 0 bases. The CDR3 DNA is TGTGCCATCAGTTACCGGGACAGGGGAGATATGAACACTGAAGCTTTCTTT. Amino acids: CAISYRDRGDMNTEAFF.

This chain joins TRBV2 and TRBJ2-3; weak D call: TRBD2 (5 bases). CDR1 is SNHLY, CDR2 FYNNEI, per germline. Trimming removed 6 bases at V and 4 bases at J, with 8 bases between. The CDR3 is 12 residues long. The CDR3, as DNA: TGTGCCAGCAGGAGGGAGTCAGATACGCAGTATTTT. This encodes CASRRESDTQYF.

The V gene is TRBV21-1, the J gene TRBJ2-3; TRBD2 is taken as the D call from the table, unchecked against the DNA. TRBV21-1 is marked as a pseudogene. The CDR3 consists of 17 residues. The CDR3 DNA reads as TGTGCCAGCAGCAAAGTGCCGGGACTAGCGACCACAGATACGCAGTATTTT. Amino acids: CASSKVPGLATTDTQYF.

This clone was found once. This chain links TRBV7-2 with TRBJ1-4, with TRBD1 matching over 10 bases. With 4 bases clipped from V and 4 bases from J, the junction kept 3 bases outside the gene matches. Germline CDR1 and CDR2: SGHTA and FQGNSA. This CDR3 contains 15 residues. CDR3 sequence: CASSSGQGGNEKLFF. CDR3 nucleotides: TGTGCCAGCAGCTCCGGACAGGGGGGTAATGAAAAACTGTTTTTT.

This rearrangement joins TRBV28 to TRBJ1-6; TRBD1 is a possible D gene (5 bases). The germline V gene encodes CDR1 MDHEN and CDR2 SYDVKM. The CDR3 runs to 15 residues. Trimming took 7 bases from V and 4 from J, leaving 14 bases between them. This CDR3 reads CASTLQGIYNSPLHF. The CDR3 DNA reads TGTGCCAGCACCCTTCAGGGAATATATAATTCACCCCTCCACTTT.

The genes are TRBV27 and TRBJ2-3, with TRBD2 matching over 9 bases. Germline V CDR1 and CDR2: MNHEY, SMNVEV (reference sequence). The junction had 9 bases not matched to a gene; V was cut back by 7 bases and J by 4 bases. The CDR3 extends over 15 amino acids. CDR3 in DNA: TGTGCCAGCATAGCGCGGGGGGGCCACGCAGATACGCAGTATTTT. Amino acids: CASIARGGHADTQYF.

The rearrangement joins TRBV10-2 to TRBJ2-7; TRBD2 is a possible D gene (6 bases). The V gene's germline CDR1 is WSHSY and CDR2 SAAADI. Trimming stripped 4 bases from V and 2 bases from J, with 9 bases between. The CDR3 length is 13 residues. For the CDR3, the DNA is TGCGCCAGCAGTGGGCGGGGTACCTACGAGCAGTACTTC. It encodes CASSGRGTYEQYF.

V is TRBV28 and J is TRBJ1-4; D gene uncertain. The ends were cut back, 7 bases at V and 8 bases at J, with 17 bases in the middle. Per germline, CDR1 MDHEN and CDR2 SYDVKM. This CDR3 contains 14 residues. In DNA form, the CDR3 reads TGTGCCAGCACCCCCGGGCAGGACTGGGAAAAACTGTTTTTT. It specifies CASTPGQDWEKLFF.

The CDR3 spells CASSPPIGNTEAFF. CDR3 DNA: TGTGCCAGCAGCCCTCCCATAGGGAATACTGAAGCTTTCTTT. The rearrangement joins TRBV3-1 (or the pseudogene TRBV3-2) to TRBJ1-1; D uncertain. The CDR3 sequence is 14 residues long. The V gene lost 4 bases and the J gene lost 5 bases, with 14 bases spanning the gap. Germline V gene lookup returns CDR1 LGHDT and CDR2 YNNKEL (reference sequence).

This chain links TRBV9 with TRBJ1-6, with unresolved D. Germline V gives CDR1 SGDLS, CDR2 YYNGEE. Trimming pared 3 bases from V and 9 bases from J, leaving 16 bases between. The CDR3 has 15 amino acids. DNA of the CDR3: TGTGCCAGCAGCGCAACGATAGGAGGAAGTTCACCCCTCCACTTT. Translating gives CASSATIGGSSPLHF.

J is TRBJ2-5 and V is TRBV18; D gene unclear. The V and J ends lost 5 bases and 5 bases respectively, with 9 bases between them. The CDR3 length is 12 residues. Per the germline V gene, CDR1 is KGHSH and CDR2 is LQKENI. CDR3 coding DNA: TGTGCCAGCTCAAAGAGCCGGGAGACCCAGTACTTC. It encodes CASSKSRETQYF.

V is TRBV12-3 or TRBV12-4 and J is TRBJ1-1, with D perhaps matching TRBD1 (5 bases). The length of the CDR3 is 12 residues. The V and J ends lost 6 bases and 2 bases respectively, with 7 bases between them. The CDR3 here is CASRDTNTEAFF. CDR3 DNA: TGTGCCAGCAGGGACACTAACACTGAAGCTTTCTTT.

The chain joins TRBV6-2 or TRBV6-3 to TRBJ2-7, with 13 bases aligning to TRBD2. J lost 0 bases, V lost 0 bases, and 11 bases had no gene match. The CDR3 is 20 residues long. In germline, CDR1 is MNHEY, CDR2 SVGEGT. The CDR3 bases are TGTGCCAGCAGTTACTCGAATAGGCGACTAGCGGGAGGACGCTCCTACGAGCAGTACTTC. It translates to CASSYSNRRLAGGRSYEQYF.

In this sample, this clone turned up once. The chain combines TRBV2 with TRBJ2-3; D is perhaps TRBD2 (7 bases). This CDR3 has 16 residues. Germline lookup yields CDR1 SNHLY and CDR2 FYNNEI. Trimming left V 8 bases short and J 0 bases short, with 18 bases between. DNA for the CDR3: TGTGCCAGCGCGGGGGTTGGGGGCCGGAGCACAGATACGCAGTATTTT. The encoded protein is CASAGVGGRSTDTQYF.